This entry lists 22 T cell receptor beta chains sequenced from one sample in a study of cytomegalovirus exposure and HLA in healthy donors. Produced via immunoSEQ multiplex PCR; TCRdb's table is partial and in-frame only. The data show some 200,000 clones, 84% seen once. Sequenced sample: PBMCs. The receptor set was obtained from a woman aged 30 to 39 in good health and CMV-seropositive.

The chain carries TRBV29-1 and TRBJ2-1; 7 bases fit TRBD2. The V gene end was trimmed by 7 bases and the J gene end by 7 bases; junction bases not matched to a gene: 10. Germline assignment: CDR1 SQVTM and CDR2 ANQGSEA. The CDR3 length is 13 residues. CDR3 protein: CSAGSGAGNEQFF. In DNA, the CDR3 is TGCAGCGCCGGAAGCGGGGCGGGGAATGAGCAGTTCTTC.

This rearrangement joins TRBV30 to TRBJ2-7, with 12 bases that match TRBD2. J was trimmed by 6 bases and V by 3 bases; bases with no gene match: 6. Germline CDR1 and CDR2: GTSNPN and SVGIG (reference sequence). There are 14 residues in the CDR3. CDR3 coding DNA: TGTGCCTGGAGCGCGGGGACTAGCGGGCTCGAGCAGTACTTC. This translates into CAWSAGTSGLEQYF. Drawing the rest from reference TRBV30 and TRBJ2-7, the complete variable domain is SQTIHQWPATLVQPVGSPLSLECTVEGTSNPNLYWYRQAAGRGLQLLFYSVGIGQISSEVPQNLSASRPQDRQFILSSKKLLLSDSGFYLCAWSAGTSGLEQYFGPGTRLTVT.

The rearrangement joins TRBV4-1 to TRBJ1-5, with no clear D. Trimming cost V 2 bases and J 5 bases, with 4 bases left between them. The CDR3 length is 12 residues. CDR1 MGHRA and CDR2 YSYEKL come from the germline V gene. CDR3 residues: CASSQPDQPQHF. CDR3 DNA: TGCGCCAGCAGCCAACCCGATCAGCCCCAGCATTTT.

The chain recombines TRBV27 with TRBJ2-1, with 7 bases identical to TRBD1. The CDR3 is made up of 16 amino acids. CDR1 is MNHEY, CDR2 SMNVEV, per germline (reference sequence). J gave up 1 base and V 6 bases, and 9 bases lay outside the gene matches. The CDR3 DNA follows: TGTGCCAGCAGCCTATCCTGGGGACAGTCCTACAATGAGCAGTTCTTC. This gives the protein CASSLSWGQSYNEQFF.

The chain joins TRBV20-1 to TRBJ1-5, with D unresolved. CDR1 and CDR2 from the germline V gene are DFQATT and SNEGSKA (reference sequence). The CDR3 length is 11 residues. V lost 6 bases and J lost 7, with 10 bases in between. Written as DNA, the CDR3 is TGCAGTGCAGGGAGTGAACAGCCCCAGCATTTT. Amino acids: CSAGSEQPQHF.

This sequence joins TRBV6-5 and TRBJ1-2; TRBD1 matches 8 bases. CDR3 length equals 15 residues. After removal of 0 bases from V and 4 bases from J, the junction contained 4 bases not matched to a gene. Germline V gene sequence: CDR1 MNHEY, CDR2 SVGAGI. The CDR3 loop is CASSYSGQGTYGYTF. The CDR3 DNA is TGTGCCAGCAGTTACTCCGGACAGGGCACCTATGGCTACACCTTC.

The V call is TRBV30, the J call TRBJ1-3; D uncertain. The V gene's germline CDR1 is GTSNPN and CDR2 SVGIG (reference sequence). The CDR3 loop spans 15 amino acids. V gave up 3 bases and J gave up 0 bases, with 12 bases separating them. The CDR3 nucleotides are TGTGCCTGGAGGGATGAGGCGACCTCTGGAAACACCATATATTTT. Translation: CAWRDEATSGNTIYF.

This clone was counted a single time. This sequence joins TRBV15 and TRBJ1-5; D is uncertain. V lost 5 bases to trimming and J lost 4 bases, with 9 bases between them. The germline V gene has CDR1 LNHNV and CDR2 YYDKDF (reference sequence). This CDR3 region has 13 residues. The CDR3 DNA follows: TGTGCCACCAGCGGCCGGGATAATCAGCCCCAGCATTTT. Amino acids: CATSGRDNQPQHF.

This clone was seen just once. The rearrangement uses TRBV15 and TRBJ1-1; TRBD1 agrees at 7 bases. This CDR3 contains 12 residues. V was pared by 3 bases and J by 7 bases, with 2 bases of the junction left unmatched. Germline CDR1 is LNHNV and CDR2 is YYDKDF (reference sequence). CDR3 DNA sequence: TGTGCCACCAGCAGGGGACAGATTGAAGCTTTCTTT. Protein product: CATSRGQIEAFF.

The V and J genes are TRBV9 and TRBJ1-2; D gene unclear. In germline, CDR1 is SGDLS, CDR2 YYNGEE. The CDR3 is 11 amino acids. Trimming removed 4 bases at V and 8 bases at J, with 9 bases between. The CDR3 coding sequence is TGTGCCAGCAGCTCCCCACAGGGCTACACCTTC. This encodes CASSSPQGYTF.

V is TRBV6-5 and J is TRBJ1-1; no clear D gene. This CDR3 contains 15 residues. Trimming cost V 3 bases and J 2 bases, with 13 bases left between them. Per germline, CDR1 MNHEY and CDR2 SVGAGI. Here the CDR3 reads CASSYSLTGNTEAFF. Here the CDR3 DNA reads TGTGCCAGCAGTTATTCTCTGACGGGTAACACTGAAGCTTTCTTT.

J is TRBJ2-1 and V is TRBV18; TRBD1 matches at 7 bases. The J segment lost 8 bases and the V segment lost 0 bases, leaving 4 bases of the junction unmatched. There are 14 residues in the CDR3. Germline values: CDR1 KGHSH, CDR2 LQKENI. CDR3 in DNA: TGTGCCAGCTCACCACCCGTCCAGGGGGATGAGCAGTTCTTC. Residues: CASSPPVQGDEQFF.

The V and J genes are TRBV11-2 and TRBJ1-5; 10 positions match TRBD1. The CDR3 has 18 amino acids. The ends lost 5 bases at V and 2 bases at J; junction bases unmatched: 12. Germline CDR1 and CDR2: SGHAT and FQNNGV. Here the CDR3 DNA reads TGTGCCAGCAGCAGGGACAGGGGATCGGGAGTGGGCAATCAGCCCCAGCATTTT. Amino acid sequence: CASSRDRGSGVGNQPQHF.

V gene TRBV5-1 combines with J gene TRBJ1-3; D may be TRBD1 (6 bases). V was trimmed by 4 bases and J by 8 bases, leaving 16 bases between them. Germline lookup yields CDR1 SGHRS and CDR2 YFSETQ. This CDR3 region has 14 residues. The chain's CDR3 is CASSLARGRDTIYF. The CDR3 DNA reads TGCGCCAGCAGCCTCGCCAGGGGAAGGGACACCATATATTTT.

This clone was picked up one time. The chain carries TRBV7-6 and TRBJ2-7; 10 nucleotides align to TRBD2. This CDR3 is 16 amino acids long. Germline CDR1 SGHVS, CDR2 FNYEAQ. With V trimmed by 1 base and J by 7 bases, 10 bases remained unmatched. Written as DNA, the CDR3 is TGTGCCAGCAGCTTAGACCGAGCGGGAGGGCCGGGGGAGCAGTACTTC. It encodes CASSLDRAGGPGEQYF.

The J gene is TRBJ1-1, the V gene TRBV6-4, with a possible D match to TRBD1 (5 bases). CDR3 length equals 13 residues. CDR1 and CDR2 from the germline V gene are MRHNA and SNTAGT. Trimming took off 5 bases at V and 2 bases at J, with 9 bases between the two ends. This chain's CDR3 is CASSKTVNTEAFF. The CDR3 nucleotides read TGTGCCAGCAGTAAGACAGTAAACACTGAAGCTTTCTTT.

The chain recombines TRBV28 with TRBJ1-5; possible D gene TRBD1, 5 bases. The CDR3 spans 14 residues. V shed 6 bases and J shed 0 bases, with 9 bases lying between them. Germline lookup yields CDR1 MDHEN and CDR2 SYDVKM. The CDR3 spells CASSFDSSNQPQHF. CDR3 DNA sequence: TGTGCCAGCAGCTTCGACAGTAGCAATCAGCCCCAGCATTTT.

The rearrangement joins TRBV30 to TRBJ1-3; D perhaps matches TRBD1 (5 bases). Trimming took 1 base from V and 6 from J, leaving 16 bases between them. This CDR3 has 15 residues. Germline CDR1 is GTSNPN and CDR2 is SVGIG (reference sequence). The CDR3 spells CAWSEGAGRANTIYF. CDR3 DNA sequence: TGTGCCTGGAGTGAAGGGGCTGGGCGTGCAAACACCATATATTTT. Full variable domain (missing parts from reference TRBV30 and TRBJ1-3): SQTIHQWPATLVQPVGSPLSLECTVEGTSNPNLYWYRQAAGRGLQLLFYSVGIGQISSEVPQNLSASRPQDRQFILSSKKLLLSDSGFYLCAWSEGAGRANTIYFGEGSWLTVV.

The CDR3 protein is CASSRDPGQGGKNTF. CDR3 DNA: TGCGCCAGCAGCCGGGACCCGGGACAGGGAGGGAAGAACACCTTC. The chain combines TRBV5-1 with TRBJ1-2, with 9 bases aligning to TRBD1. With 4 bases clipped from V and 12 bases from J, the junction kept 16 bases outside the gene matches. CDR3 length equals 15 residues. Germline V lookup: CDR1 SGHRS, CDR2 YFSETQ.

This sequence joins TRBV6-5 and TRBJ2-7; weak D call: TRBD1 (5 bases). V gave up 2 bases and J gave up 4 bases, with 15 bases separating them. The CDR3 is 15 residues long. Germline CDR1 is MNHEY and CDR2 is SVGAGI. CDR3 sequence reads: CASSYRETGLYEQYF. The CDR3, as DNA: TGTGCCAGCAGTTACCGAGAAACAGGATTATACGAGCAGTACTTC.

The chain carries TRBV5-6 and TRBJ1-2; D possibly corresponds to TRBD1 (6 bases). Trimming cost V 2 bases and J 0 bases, with 11 bases left between them. Per the germline V gene, CDR1 is SGHDT and CDR2 is YYEEEE. The length of the CDR3 is 15 residues. The CDR3 nucleotides read TGTGCCAGCAGCTTCCGGGACACCTCTAACTATGGCTACACCTTC. Translating it yields CASSFRDTSNYGYTF.

Only a few counts were recorded for this clone. The genes are TRBV7-9 and TRBJ1-5, with TRBD1 matching over 7 bases. Trimming took 5 bases from V and 14 from J; bases not matched to a gene: 9. The germline gives CDR1 SEHNR, CDR2 FQNEAQ (reference sequence). CDR3 length equals 12 residues. The CDR3 bases are TGTGCCAGCAGCCTGGAAGGACAGGCAAAGCATTTT. It specifies CASSLEGQAKHF.